The T cell receptor (beta chain) under discussion was sequenced for a study of response to subunit inactivated influenza vaccine. Findings and caveats of the study: The authors proposed limited new T cell recruitment per seasonal influenza vaccination.

TCRdb ran MiXCR on the RT-PCR reads and lists one entry per CDR3 protein. The sample holds 650,000 to 850,000 distinct CDR3 sequences, approximately 14% seen once. For this clonotype: The antigen remains unidentified.

Germline V gene sequence: CDR1 DFQATT, CDR2 SNEGSKA (reference sequence). The CDR3 sequence is 13 residues long. The V segment lost 5 bases and the J segment 7 bases; nucleotides outside the gene matches: 4. The origin of this receptor is a man aged 50 to 60 who received an inactivated influenza vaccine. The rearrangement uses TRBV20-1 and TRBJ2-1, with 11 bases fitting TRBD2. Sample: PBMCs from blood, taken approximately 15 days before vaccination. This CDR3 is CSALAGGLNEQFF. The CDR3 nucleotides read TGCAGTGCTTTAGCGGGAGGGTTGAATGAGCAGTTCTTC.